This paragraph reports one T cell receptor beta chain. This sample is drawn from a study of T cell changes during pregnancy in multiple sclerosis. The V end lost 7 bases, the J end lost 2 bases, and 12 bases lay between the germline ends. CDR1 and CDR2 from the germline V gene are SGDLS and YYNGEE. This CDR3 comprises 13 residues. Libraries were prepared by immunoSEQ multiplex PCR; TCRdb keeps only in-frame clonotypes and omits some of them. This table holds under 95,000 clones, roughly 92% found once. This TCR derives from a female donor with multiple sclerosis, enrolled in a pregnancy study. The sequenced sample was peripheral blood, obtained in the second trimester of pregnancy. The chain couples TRBV9 to TRBJ2-5, with a tentative D call TRBD2 (6 bases). The CDR3 sequence is CASPSAGQETQYF. CDR3 in DNA: TGTGCCAGCCCCTCGGCGGGACAAGAGACCCAGTACTTC.